The 19 T cell receptor beta chains below all came from one sample that was sequenced in a study of control samples from healthy donors and cancer patients. Assay used: immunoSEQ multiplex PCR; TCRdb lists only in-frame clones, some missing. Of almost 95,000 clones listed, over 75% are singletons. Sequencing used blood. Receptors were obtained from a woman aged 18-29 years in good health.

The rearrangement uses TRBV7-9 and TRBJ1-1, with D uncertain. Germline assignment: CDR1 SEHNR and CDR2 FQNEAQ (reference sequence). Trimming left V 5 bases short and J 1 base short, with 17 bases between. This CDR3 contains 16 residues. The DNA of the CDR3 is TGTGCCAGCAGCCCGACGTGGGGAGCTCAGAACACTGAAGCTTTCTTT. It yields the protein CASSPTWGAQNTEAFF.

DNA for the CDR3: TGTGCCAGCAGTCCACAGGGACCCTACGAGCAGTACTTC. This translates into CASSPQGPYEQYF. The rearrangement joins TRBV28 to TRBJ2-7, with D possibly matching TRBD1 (6 bases). Germline CDR1 is MDHEN and CDR2 is SYDVKM. V was clipped by 5 bases and J by 2 bases, with 10 bases between them. The CDR3 has 13 amino acids. Using reference TRBV28 and TRBJ2-7 for the parts outside the CDR3, the full variable domain is DVKVTQSSRYLVKRTGEKVFLECVQDMDHENMFWYRQDPGLGLRLIYFSYDVKMKEKGDIPEGYSVSREKKERFSLILESASTNQTSMYLCASSPQGPYEQYFGPGTRLTVT.

As DNA, the CDR3 is TGTGCCAGCAGTCCATCCGGGACAGGGGATGAAAAACTGTTTTTT. This encodes CASSPSGTGDEKLFF. J is TRBJ1-4 and V is TRBV27; the match to TRBD1 covers 10 bases. The trim removed 5 bases at V and 6 bases at J, leaving 6 bases unmatched. CDR1 MNHEY and CDR2 SMNVEV come from the germline V gene (reference sequence). The CDR3 is 15 amino acids. Complete variable domain (other parts from reference TRBV27 and TRBJ1-4): EAQVTQNPRYLITVTGKKLTVTCSQNMNHEYMSWYRQDPGLGLRQIYYSMNVEVTDKGDVPEGYKVSRKEKRNFPLILESPSPNQTSLYFCASSPSGTGDEKLFFGSGTQLSVL.

V usage is TRBV19 and J usage is TRBJ1-2; a weak D match, TRBD1 (5 bases). Germline loops: CDR1 LNHDA, CDR2 SQIVND (reference sequence). This CDR3 is 12 amino acids long. V was cut by 4 bases and J by 3 bases, with 6 bases left in between. The CDR3 sequence: CASSTGDYGYTF. In nucleotides, the CDR3 is TGTGCCAGTAGTACGGGGGACTATGGCTACACCTTC. Full variable domain (remainder filled in from reference TRBV19 and TRBJ1-2): DGGITQSPKYLFRKEGQNVTLSCEQNLNHDAMYWYRQDPGQGLRLIYYSQIVNDFQKGDIAEGYSVSREKKESFPLTVTSAQKNPTAFYLCASSTGDYGYTFGSGTRLTVV.

This chain links TRBV2 with TRBJ2-7; D gene unclear. Germline V gives CDR1 SNHLY, CDR2 FYNNEI. The CDR3 spans 11 residues. V shed 5 bases and J shed 3 bases, with 5 bases lying between them. The CDR3 region is CASSPGYEQYF. As DNA, the CDR3 is TGTGCCAGCAGTCCAGGCTACGAGCAGTACTTC.

The chain carries TRBV10-1 and TRBJ2-3; TRBD2 agrees at 7 bases. The CDR3 spans 16 residues. Germline V gene lookup returns CDR1 WNHNN and CDR2 SYGVQD (reference sequence). J was trimmed by 2 bases and V by 0 bases; bases with no gene match: 5. Here the CDR3 reads CASSESAGVNTDTQYF. The CDR3 DNA follows: TGCGCCAGCAGTGAGTCTGCGGGGGTGAACACAGATACGCAGTATTTT.

The chain links TRBV2 to TRBJ1-2, with D perhaps matching TRBD1 (5 bases). CDR1 and CDR2 from the germline V gene are SNHLY and FYNNEI. There are 14 residues in the CDR3. V was shortened by 4 bases and J by 4 bases, with 13 bases between the two germline ends. This CDR3 reads CASSVEEGLYGYTF. The CDR3 DNA sequence: TGTGCCAGCAGTGTAGAGGAGGGGCTCTATGGCTACACCTTC.

The chain is built from TRBV7-2 and TRBJ2-7; 10 bases are shared with TRBD2. The CDR3 sequence is 15 residues long. V was pared by 5 bases and J by 2 bases, with 6 bases of the junction left unmatched. Germline CDR1 and CDR2: SGHTA and FQGNSA. This chain's CDR3 is CASSPLAGPAYEQYF. CDR3 sequence (DNA): TGTGCCAGCAGCCCACTAGCGGGGCCTGCCTACGAGCAGTACTTC.

The rearrangement uses TRBV5-4 and TRBJ2-7, with D uncertain. V lost 0 bases to trimming and J lost 2 bases, with 6 bases between them. Germline CDR1 reads SGHNT; CDR2 reads YYREEE (reference sequence). CDR3 length: 13 amino acids. This chain's CDR3 is CASSLDRAYEQYF. For the CDR3, the DNA is TGTGCCAGCAGCTTGGACCGAGCCTACGAGCAGTACTTC.

J is TRBJ2-7 and V is TRBV27, with 9 bases fitting TRBD1. The CDR3 loop spans 15 amino acids. Germline CDR1 and CDR2: MNHEY and SMNVEV (reference sequence). V trimming: 5 bases; J trimming: 3 bases; junction bases outside the gene matches: 8. In DNA, the CDR3 is TGTGCCAGCAGTCCCGGGACAGGGTTGTTCTACGAGCAGTACTTC. Translated: CASSPGTGLFYEQYF.

This chain links TRBV6-5 with TRBJ1-4; D not certain. Germline CDR1 and CDR2: MNHEY and SVGAGI. This CDR3 region has 15 residues. With 4 bases removed from V and 7 bases from J, the gap between germline ends came to 16 bases. CDR3 DNA sequence: TGTGCCAGCAGTTCCTTGAACCCGCCCCGTGAAAAACTGTTTTTT. Its translation: CASSSLNPPREKLFF.

The chain is built from TRBV4-2 and TRBJ2-2; D ambiguous. Trimming left V 0 bases short and J 7 bases short, with 6 bases between. CDR3 length: 13 amino acids. CDR1 is LGHNA, CDR2 YNFKEQ, per germline. CDR3 in amino acids: CASSQDGNGELFF. CDR3 DNA sequence: TGTGCCAGCAGCCAAGATGGGAACGGGGAGCTGTTTTTT.

The chain couples TRBV5-1 to TRBJ2-7; perhaps D is TRBD1 or TRBD2 (5 bases each). Germline lookup yields CDR1 SGHRS and CDR2 YFSETQ. The CDR3 is made up of 15 amino acids. Trimming pared 0 bases from V and 5 bases from J, leaving 15 bases between. Here the CDR3 reads CASSLVIEGPNEQYF. The CDR3 bases are TGCGCCAGCAGCTTGGTTATAGAGGGACCCAACGAGCAGTACTTC.

The chain is built from TRBV2 and TRBJ2-7; D is unclear. The CDR3 covers 14 residues. Trimming stripped 4 bases from V and 2 bases from J, with 12 bases between. Germline CDR1 is SNHLY and CDR2 is FYNNEI. The CDR3 loop reads CASSGGASTYEQYF. CDR3 nucleotide sequence: TGTGCCAGCAGTGGCGGAGCGAGCACCTACGAGCAGTACTTC. Complete variable domain (other parts from reference TRBV2 and TRBJ2-7): EPEVTQTPSHQVTQMGQEVILRCVPISNHLYFYWYRQILGQKVEFLVSFYNNEISEKSEIFDDQFSVERPDGSNFTLKIRSTKLEDSAMYFCASSGGASTYEQYFGPGTRLTVT.

DNA of the CDR3: TGTGCCAGCAATTATGGGGTGATGAACACTGAAGCTTTCTTT. Residues: CASNYGVMNTEAFF. The chain couples TRBV6-5 to TRBJ1-1; D ambiguous. Germline V gene data show CDR1 as MNHEY and CDR2 as SVGAGI. CDR3 length equals 14 residues. Deletions cut 7 bases from V and 0 bases from J, with 12 bases between.

The chain employs TRBV4-1 and TRBJ1-4; D is undetermined. Germline loops: CDR1 MGHRA, CDR2 YSYEKL. The CDR3 has 12 amino acids. Trimming shortened V by 0 bases and J by 10 bases, and 6 bases separated the two germline ends. The CDR3 sequence: CASSQEGVKLFF. CDR3 sequence (DNA): TGCGCCAGCAGCCAAGAAGGCGTAAAACTGTTTTTT.

The chain uses TRBV2 and TRBJ2-7, with TRBD2 as a possible D gene (6 bases). Germline lookup yields CDR1 SNHLY and CDR2 FYNNEI. Trimming took 9 bases from V and 6 from J, leaving 18 bases between them. This CDR3 is 13 amino acids long. The CDR3 sequence is CASLRSGSLEQYF. CDR3 bases: TGTGCCAGTCTAAGGAGCGGGTCACTCGAGCAGTACTTC.

The V and J genes are TRBV27 and TRBJ1-5; D possibly corresponds to TRBD1 (6 bases). CDR1 and CDR2 (germline): MNHEY, SMNVEV (reference sequence). The CDR3 consists of 18 residues. Between the trimmed V and J ends, which lost 2 bases and 0 bases, there was a span of 17 bases. CDR3: CASSLRWTDHLSNQPQHF. CDR3 bases: TGTGCCAGCAGTTTACGGTGGACAGACCACCTTAGCAATCAGCCCCAGCATTTT.

V is TRBV5-1 and J is TRBJ1-1; 9 positions match TRBD1. The V segment lost 2 bases and the J segment 3 bases; nucleotides outside the gene matches: 2. The length of the CDR3 is 14 residues. Germline values: CDR1 SGHRS, CDR2 YFSETQ. The CDR3 protein is CASSLRTGDTEAFF. DNA of the CDR3: TGCGCCAGCAGCTTAAGGACAGGGGACACTGAAGCTTTCTTT.